This T cell receptor (beta chain) originates from a study of T cells after yellow fever vaccination. TCRdb fed the 5' RACE reads into MiXCR, producing one record per CDR3 protein. Altogether hundreds of thousands of distinct CDR3 sequences are present, under 15% being singletons, with the ten largest covering about 3%. The sample in question was CD4+ T cells sorted from PBMCs, obtained 15 days after the yellow fever booster vaccination. The TCR was taken from a man in his late teens or twenties who received the YFV17D yellow fever vaccine.

CDR3 coding DNA: TGCGCCAGCAGCTTTCTGGCGGGGTCCACAGATACGCAGTATTTT. Protein product: CASSFLAGSTDTQYF. The chain has TRBV5-1 and TRBJ2-3; possibly TRBD2 for D (6 bases). There are 15 residues in the CDR3. Between the trimmed V and J ends, which lost 2 bases and 2 bases, there was a span of 12 bases. Germline assignment: CDR1 SGHRS and CDR2 YFSETQ.